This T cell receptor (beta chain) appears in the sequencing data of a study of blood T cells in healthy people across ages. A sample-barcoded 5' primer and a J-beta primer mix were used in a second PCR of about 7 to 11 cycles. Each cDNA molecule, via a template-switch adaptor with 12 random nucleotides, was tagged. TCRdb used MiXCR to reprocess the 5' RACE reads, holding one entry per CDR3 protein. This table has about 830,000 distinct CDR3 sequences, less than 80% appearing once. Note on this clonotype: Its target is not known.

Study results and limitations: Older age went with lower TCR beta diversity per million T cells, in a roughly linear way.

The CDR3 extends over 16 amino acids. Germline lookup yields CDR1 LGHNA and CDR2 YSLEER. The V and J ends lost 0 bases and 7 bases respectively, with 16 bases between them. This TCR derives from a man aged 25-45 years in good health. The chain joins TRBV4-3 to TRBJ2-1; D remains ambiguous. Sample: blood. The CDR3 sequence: CASSQDLWGSNNEQFF. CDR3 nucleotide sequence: TGCGCCAGCAGCCAAGATCTCTGGGGATCGAATAATGAGCAGTTCTTC.